Listed here are 8 T cell receptor beta chains from one sample, sequenced in a study of cytomegalovirus exposure and HLA in healthy donors. Primers: 60 Vbeta forward and 13 Jbeta reverse. Profiling relied on immunoSEQ multiplex PCR, and the TCRdb table lists in-frame clones only, not all of them. The profile covers 120,000 to 150,000 clones, with around 79% appearing a single time and about 5.2% taken by the ten largest. Sequenced sample: PBMCs. The receptors originated from a man aged 30 to 39 in good health and CMV-seropositive.

The DNA for the CDR3 is TGTGCCAGCAGAAGGACAGGGTTAATGAACACTGAAGCTTTCTTT. Translation gives CASRRTGLMNTEAFF. The chain combines TRBV28 with TRBJ1-1; 8 nucleotides line up with TRBD1. Germline lookup yields CDR1 MDHEN and CDR2 SYDVKM. The CDR3 totals 15 residues. Germline trimming cut 6 bases from V and 0 bases from J; bases unmatched to any gene: 6.

This chain uses TRBV7-2 with TRBJ2-3; 7 nucleotides agree with TRBD2. V lost 3 bases and J lost 4; bases outside the gene matches: 4. The CDR3 covers 14 residues. Germline V gene data show CDR1 as SGHTA and CDR2 as FQGNSA. CDR3: CASSFGAGPDTQYF. For the CDR3, the DNA is TGTGCCAGCAGCTTCGGAGCGGGACCAGATACGCAGTATTTT.

The chain links TRBV7-8 to TRBJ2-2, with 7 bases identical to TRBD1. V lost 2 bases and J lost 1; bases outside the gene matches: 7. This CDR3 contains 17 residues. Per the germline V gene, CDR1 is SGHVS and CDR2 is FQNEAQ. CDR3 loop: CASSLPRQGQNTGELFF. CDR3 in DNA: TGTGCCAGCAGCTTACCTAGACAGGGCCAGAACACCGGGGAGCTGTTTTTT.

This clone was picked up a small number of times. The chain combines TRBV7-8 with TRBJ2-7; D ambiguous. CDR3 length: 12 residues. Germline V lookup: CDR1 SGHVS, CDR2 FQNEAQ. Trimming took 0 bases from V and 7 from J, leaving 7 bases between them. The DNA for the CDR3 is TGTGCCAGCAGCTTAGCAACGAGGGAGCAGTACTTC. Translation: CASSLATREQYF.

The V gene is TRBV6-5, the J gene TRBJ2-7, with 10 bases aligning to TRBD2. With V trimmed by 9 bases and J by 3 bases, 5 bases remained unmatched. Germline-derived CDR1 and CDR2 are MNHEY and SVGAGI. The CDR3 covers 13 residues. CDR3 amino acids: CASDSGGIYEQYF. The CDR3 region has the DNA TGTGCCAGTGATAGCGGGGGGATCTACGAGCAGTACTTC.

CDR3 DNA: TGTGCCAGTAGTATCGCAGGCACGTGGGCTGAAGCTTTCTTT. Amino acids: CASSIAGTWAEAFF. The V and J genes are TRBV19 and TRBJ1-1, with no clear D. Trimming cost V 3 bases and J 6 bases, with 14 bases left between them. Germline assignment: CDR1 LNHDA and CDR2 SQIVND (reference sequence). CDR3 length equals 14 residues.

The rearrangement links TRBV15 to TRBJ2-7; the D gene is possibly TRBD1 (6 bases). Trimming stripped 1 base from V and 3 bases from J, with 13 bases between. Germline V gene data show CDR1 as LNHNV and CDR2 as YYDKDF (reference sequence). This CDR3 has 15 amino acids. The CDR3 nucleotides read TGTGCCACCAGCAGAGGAATAGGGGGTAGCTACGAGCAGTACTTC. The encoded protein is CATSRGIGGSYEQYF.

V gene TRBV20-1 combines with J gene TRBJ2-3; D remains ambiguous. Germline V lookup: CDR1 DFQATT, CDR2 SNEGSKA (reference sequence). The length of the CDR3 is 10 residues. V lost 8 bases to trimming and J lost 3 bases, with 6 bases between them. The CDR3 loop is CSYTTDTQYF. The CDR3, as DNA: TGCAGTTACACAACAGATACGCAGTATTTT.